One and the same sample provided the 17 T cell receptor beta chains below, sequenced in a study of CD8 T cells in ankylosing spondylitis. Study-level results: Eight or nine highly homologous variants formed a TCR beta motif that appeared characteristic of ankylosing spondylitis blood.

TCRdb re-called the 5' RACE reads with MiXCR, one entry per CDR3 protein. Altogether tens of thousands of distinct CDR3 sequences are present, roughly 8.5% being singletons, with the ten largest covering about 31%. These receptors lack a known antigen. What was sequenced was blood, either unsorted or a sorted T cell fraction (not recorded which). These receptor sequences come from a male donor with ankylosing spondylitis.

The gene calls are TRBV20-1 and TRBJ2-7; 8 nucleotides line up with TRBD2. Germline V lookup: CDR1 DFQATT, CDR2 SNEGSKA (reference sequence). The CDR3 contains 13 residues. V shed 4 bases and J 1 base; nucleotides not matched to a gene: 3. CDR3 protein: CSAKKRGSYEQYF. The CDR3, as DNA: TGCAGTGCTAAAAAGCGGGGGTCCTACGAGCAGTACTTC.

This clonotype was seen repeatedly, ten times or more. The CDR3 DNA reads TGTGCCAGCAGCCAAAGCCGAACGGCAACTAATGAAAAACTGTTTTTT. Translated: CASSQSRTATNEKLFF. The chain couples TRBV3-1 to TRBJ1-4, with D hard to call. The CDR3 extends over 16 amino acids. V dropped 2 bases and J dropped 0 bases, with 10 bases sitting between them. Germline assignment: CDR1 LGHDT and CDR2 YNNKEL (reference sequence). Combining the CDR3 with reference TRBV3-1 and TRBJ1-4 gives the whole variable domain DTAVSQTPKYLVTQMGNDKSIKCEQNLGHDTMYWYKQDSKKFLKIMFSYNNKELIINETVPNRFSPKSPDKAHLNLHINSLELGDSAVYFCASSQSRTATNEKLFFGSGTQLSVL.

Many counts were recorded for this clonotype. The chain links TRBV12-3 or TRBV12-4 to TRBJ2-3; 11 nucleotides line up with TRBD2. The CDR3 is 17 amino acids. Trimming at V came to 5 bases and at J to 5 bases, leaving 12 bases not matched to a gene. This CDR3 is CASSDQIAGGNRDTQYF. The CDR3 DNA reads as TGTGCCAGCAGTGACCAAATAGCGGGAGGGAATAGAGATACGCAGTATTTT.

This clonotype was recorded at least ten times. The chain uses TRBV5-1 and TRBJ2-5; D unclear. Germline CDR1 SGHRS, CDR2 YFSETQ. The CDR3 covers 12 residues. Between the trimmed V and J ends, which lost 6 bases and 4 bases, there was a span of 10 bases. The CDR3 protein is CASTLGAETQYF. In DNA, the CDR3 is TGCGCCAGCACCCTTGGAGCAGAGACCCAGTACTTC.

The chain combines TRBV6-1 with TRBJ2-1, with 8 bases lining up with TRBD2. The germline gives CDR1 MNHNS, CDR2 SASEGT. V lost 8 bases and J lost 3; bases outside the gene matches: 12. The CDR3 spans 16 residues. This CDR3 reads CASWGGLATYYNEQFF. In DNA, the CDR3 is TGTGCCAGCTGGGGCGGACTAGCAACATACTACAATGAGCAGTTCTTC.

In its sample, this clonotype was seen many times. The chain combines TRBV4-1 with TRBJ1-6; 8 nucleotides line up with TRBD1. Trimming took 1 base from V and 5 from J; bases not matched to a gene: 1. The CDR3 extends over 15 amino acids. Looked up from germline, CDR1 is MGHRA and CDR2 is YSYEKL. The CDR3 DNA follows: TGCGCCAGCAGCCAAGCACAGGGGGATAATTCACCCCTCCACTTT. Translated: CASSQAQGDNSPLHF.

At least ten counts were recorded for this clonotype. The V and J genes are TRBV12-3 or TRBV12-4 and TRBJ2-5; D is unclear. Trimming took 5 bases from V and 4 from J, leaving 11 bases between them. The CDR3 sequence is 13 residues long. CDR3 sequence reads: CASSADQIETQYF. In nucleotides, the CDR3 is TGTGCCAGCAGTGCGGACCAGATAGAGACCCAGTACTTC.

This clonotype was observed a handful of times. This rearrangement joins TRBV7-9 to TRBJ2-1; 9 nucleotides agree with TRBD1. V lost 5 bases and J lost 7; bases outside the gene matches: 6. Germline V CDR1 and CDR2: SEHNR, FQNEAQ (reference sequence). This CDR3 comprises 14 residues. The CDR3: CASSLVGTGNEQFF. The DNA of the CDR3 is TGTGCCAGCAGCCTGGTGGGGACAGGGAATGAGCAGTTCTTC.

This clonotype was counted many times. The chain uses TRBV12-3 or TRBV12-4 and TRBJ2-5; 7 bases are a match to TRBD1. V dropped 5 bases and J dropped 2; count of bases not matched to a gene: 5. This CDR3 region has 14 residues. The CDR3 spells CASSPTGLQETQYF. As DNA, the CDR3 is TGTGCCAGCAGTCCGACAGGGTTACAAGAGACCCAGTACTTC.

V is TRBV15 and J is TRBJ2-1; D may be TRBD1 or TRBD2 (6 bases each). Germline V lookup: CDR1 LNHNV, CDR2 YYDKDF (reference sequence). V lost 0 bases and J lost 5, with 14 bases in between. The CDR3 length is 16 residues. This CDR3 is CATSRDMAEGDNEQFF. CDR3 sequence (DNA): TGTGCCACCAGCAGAGACATGGCGGAGGGGGACAATGAGCAGTTCTTC.

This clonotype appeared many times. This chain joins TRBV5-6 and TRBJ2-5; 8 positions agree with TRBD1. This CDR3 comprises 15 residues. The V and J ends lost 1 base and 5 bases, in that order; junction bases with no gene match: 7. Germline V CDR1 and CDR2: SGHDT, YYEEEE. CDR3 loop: CASSLQQGVWETQYF. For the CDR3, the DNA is TGTGCCAGCAGCTTGCAACAGGGGGTATGGGAGACCCAGTACTTC.

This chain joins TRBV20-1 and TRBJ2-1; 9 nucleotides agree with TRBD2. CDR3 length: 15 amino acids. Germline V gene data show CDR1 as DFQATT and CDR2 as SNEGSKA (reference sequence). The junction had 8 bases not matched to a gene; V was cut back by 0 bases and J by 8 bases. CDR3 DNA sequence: TGCAGTGCTAGAGAGGCTAGCGGGAATAAGTATGAGCAGTTCTTC. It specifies CSAREASGNKYEQFF.

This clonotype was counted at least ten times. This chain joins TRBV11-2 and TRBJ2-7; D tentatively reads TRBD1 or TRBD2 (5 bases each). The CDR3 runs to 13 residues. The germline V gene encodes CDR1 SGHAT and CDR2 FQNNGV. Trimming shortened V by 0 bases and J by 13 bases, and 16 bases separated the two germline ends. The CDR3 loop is CASSLEYRDRTYV. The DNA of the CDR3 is TGTGCCAGCAGCTTAGAATACCGGGACCGAACCTACGTC.

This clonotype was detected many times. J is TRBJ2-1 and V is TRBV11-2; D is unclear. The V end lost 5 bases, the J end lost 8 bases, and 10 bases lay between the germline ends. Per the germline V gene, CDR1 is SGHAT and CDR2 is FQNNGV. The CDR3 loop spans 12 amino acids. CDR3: CASSEIFDEQFF. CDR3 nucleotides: TGTGCCAGCAGCGAAATATTCGATGAGCAGTTCTTC.

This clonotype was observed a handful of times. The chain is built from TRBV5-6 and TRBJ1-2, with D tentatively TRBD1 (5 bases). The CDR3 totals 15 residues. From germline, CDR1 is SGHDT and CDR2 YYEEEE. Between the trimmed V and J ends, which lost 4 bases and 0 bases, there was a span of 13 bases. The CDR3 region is CASSTEVGANYGYTF. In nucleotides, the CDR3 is TGTGCCAGCAGCACAGAGGTGGGGGCTAACTATGGCTACACCTTC. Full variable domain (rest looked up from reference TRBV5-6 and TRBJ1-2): DAGVTQSPTHLIKTRGQQVTLRCSPKSGHDTVSWYQQALGQGPQFIFQYYEEEERQRGNFPDRFSGHQFPNYSSELNVNALLLGDSALYLCASSTEVGANYGYTFGSGTRLTVV.

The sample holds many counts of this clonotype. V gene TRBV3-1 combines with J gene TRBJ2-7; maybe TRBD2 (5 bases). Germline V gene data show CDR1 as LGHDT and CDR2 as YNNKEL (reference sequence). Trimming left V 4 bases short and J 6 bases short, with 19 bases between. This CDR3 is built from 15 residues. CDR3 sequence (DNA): TGTGCCAGCAGCCCTTTGGAGGCTGTGAATGGCGAGCAGTACGTC. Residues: CASSPLEAVNGEQYV.

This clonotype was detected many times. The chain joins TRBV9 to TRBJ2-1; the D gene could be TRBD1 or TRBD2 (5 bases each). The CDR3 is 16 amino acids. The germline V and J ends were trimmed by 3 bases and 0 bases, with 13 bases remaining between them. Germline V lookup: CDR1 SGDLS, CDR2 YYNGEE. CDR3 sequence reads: CASSASGTVSYNEQFF. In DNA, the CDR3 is TGTGCCAGCAGCGCCTCCGGGACGGTCTCCTACAATGAGCAGTTCTTC.